The 27 T cell receptor beta chains below all came from one sample that was sequenced in a study of low-dose radiotherapy and immunotherapy resistance in tumors. First-strand cDNA used TRAV- and TRBV-specific primers, covering alpha and beta chains. TCRs underwent 15 to 25 PCR cycles of amplification with a constant-region primer and V-primer adapter. TCRdb reprocessed the reads via MiXCR and lists one record per CDR3 protein. The table has about 82,000 distinct CDR3 sequences, about 20% seen once. The time point denotes: before trial treatment. Sequenced material: PBMCs, taken before treatment. These receptor sequences come from a male donor with prostate cancer.

The sample holds many counts of this clonotype. The chain uses TRBV5-1 and TRBJ2-1; 8 bases line up with TRBD1. The CDR3 has 15 residues. V lost 0 bases to trimming and J lost 3 bases; unmatched junction nucleotides: 2. Germline assignment: CDR1 SGHRS and CDR2 YFSETQ. The chain's CDR3 is CASSLDGTGYNEQFF. CDR3 in DNA: TGCGCCAGCAGCTTGGACGGGACAGGCTACAATGAGCAGTTCTTC. Together with reference TRBV5-1 and TRBJ2-1, the CDR3 gives the full variable domain: KAGVTQTPRYLIKTRGQQVTLSCSPISGHRSVSWYQQTPGQGLQFLFEYFSETQRNKGNFPGRFSGRQFSNSRSEMNVSTLELGDSALYLCASSLDGTGYNEQFFGPGTRLTVL.

There are many counts of this clonotype. This chain links TRBV7-9 with TRBJ2-3; D possibly uses TRBD1 or TRBD2 (6 bases each). Germline V lookup: CDR1 SEHNR, CDR2 FQNEAQ (reference sequence). The CDR3 is 17 residues long. Trimming pared 0 bases from V and 2 bases from J, leaving 15 bases between. CDR3 nucleotide sequence: TGTGCCAGCAGCTTAGCCGCCTCCGGGGGCTTCACAGATACGCAGTATTTT. It is translated as CASSLAASGGFTDTQYF.

This clonotype has a single count. Possible read error: a much larger clone is one base away. The chain carries TRBV7-7 and TRBJ2-2; possible D gene TRBD2, 5 bases. The CDR3 spans 15 residues. Germline V lookup: CDR1 SSHAT, CDR2 FNYEAQ (reference sequence). Written as DNA, the CDR3 is TGTGCTAGCGACCGAACAGATATGAACACCGGGGAGCTGTTTTTT. It encodes CASDRTDMNTGELFF.

This clonotype has a count of ten or more. V gene TRBV14 combines with J gene TRBJ1-2; weak D call: TRBD1 (5 bases). V was shortened by 2 bases and J by 7 bases, with 20 bases between the two germline ends. Germline loops: CDR1 SGHDN, CDR2 FVKESK. The CDR3 extends over 16 amino acids. The CDR3 sequence is CASSQLQGRRAGGYTF. Written as DNA, the CDR3 is TGTGCCAGCAGCCAACTTCAGGGAAGAAGGGCCGGTGGCTACACCTTC.

This clonotype showed up many times. This CDR3 is CASSLDRTGDSGANVLTF. DNA of the CDR3: TGTGCCAGCAGCTTAGACAGGACAGGAGACTCTGGGGCCAACGTCCTGACTTTC. The rearrangement links TRBV7-9 to TRBJ2-6; TRBD1 agrees at 7 bases. CDR1 is SEHNR and CDR2 is FQNEAQ in the germline V gene (reference sequence). The V segment lost 1 base and the J segment 0 bases; nucleotides outside the gene matches: 6. The CDR3 has 18 amino acids.

In its sample, this clonotype was seen many times. The chain links TRBV7-4 to TRBJ2-7; 10 bases map to TRBD1. Germline assignment: CDR1 SGHVT and CDR2 SQSDAQ. The CDR3 contains 15 residues. With 5 bases clipped from V and 3 bases from J, the junction kept 7 bases outside the gene matches. The CDR3 loop reads CASSLRDRGYYEQYF. In DNA form, the CDR3 reads TGTGCCAGCAGCCTCCGGGACAGGGGCTACTACGAGCAGTACTTC.

This clonotype was seen at least ten times. This chain uses TRBV7-6 with TRBJ1-1, with unresolved D. V lost 0 bases and J 1 base, leaving 12 bases between the germline ends. The CDR3 loop spans 16 amino acids. The germline V gene has CDR1 SGHVS and CDR2 FNYEAQ. This CDR3 is CASSLARLGKNTEAFF. The CDR3 DNA sequence: TGTGCCAGCAGCTTAGCGCGGTTAGGGAAGAACACTGAAGCTTTCTTT.

The chain recombines TRBV4-3 with TRBJ1-3; D ambiguous. Per germline, CDR1 LGHNA and CDR2 YSLEER. CDR3 size: 16 residues. V was clipped by 4 bases and J by 0 bases, with 13 bases between them. Written as DNA, the CDR3 is TGCGCCAGCAGCCTCACGGCCGGGGACTCTGGAAACACCATATATTTT. Protein: CASSLTAGDSGNTIYF.

In this sample, this clonotype turned up many times. The chain has TRBV20-1 and TRBJ1-1; the D gene is possibly TRBD1 (6 bases). Germline loops: CDR1 DFQATT, CDR2 SNEGSKA (reference sequence). V lost 3 bases and J lost 0, with 11 bases in between. This CDR3 is 14 amino acids long. This CDR3 is CSARPGAVNTEAFF. The CDR3 DNA reads TGCAGTGCTAGGCCGGGGGCCGTGAACACTGAAGCTTTCTTT.

For this clonotype: A far bigger clonotype differs at one base, so this is likely a read error. Here the CDR3 omits its conserved ending phenylalanine or tryptophan, so a read error is the likely source. This sequence joins TRBV28 and TRBJ1-1; TRBD1 is a possible D gene (5 bases). Trimming took 4 bases from V and 1 from J, leaving 7 bases between them. The CDR3 is made up of 13 amino acids. The V gene's germline CDR1 is MDHEN and CDR2 SYDVKM. The chain's CDR3 is CASSSGTNTEAFL. The CDR3 DNA reads TGTGCCAGCAGTTCCGGGACGAACACTGAAGCTTTCTTA.

This clonotype was recorded many times. The chain uses TRBV7-6 and TRBJ1-1, with D perhaps matching TRBD1 (6 bases). Germline V CDR1 and CDR2: SGHVS, FNYEAQ. V was trimmed by 5 bases and J by 4 bases, leaving 14 bases between them. The CDR3 spans 14 residues. DNA for the CDR3: TGTGCCAGCAGCACCACACAGGGACGCACTGAAGCTTTCTTT. As protein: CASSTTQGRTEAFF.

This clonotype was detected many times. The CDR3 DNA follows: TGTGCCAGTAGTCTGCTAGCGGGATTCGCGAACACCGGGGAGCTGTTTTTT. Translating it yields CASSLLAGFANTGELFF. The V and J genes are TRBV19 and TRBJ2-2, with 9 bases matching TRBD2. J gave up 0 bases and V 5 bases, and 7 bases lay outside the gene matches. This CDR3 region has 17 residues. Germline V CDR1 and CDR2: LNHDA, SQIVND (reference sequence).

This clonotype was recorded many times. The chain employs TRBV10-3 and TRBJ2-1; tentative D call: TRBD1 (6 bases). Looked up from germline, CDR1 is ENHRY and CDR2 is SYGVKD. The CDR3 sequence is 12 residues long. The V end was cut by 3 bases, the J end by 8 bases, with 8 bases between. The CDR3 is CAISEQGYEQFF. The CDR3 nucleotides read TGTGCCATCAGTGAACAGGGCTATGAGCAGTTCTTC.

This clonotype has at least ten counts. This rearrangement joins TRBV3-1 to TRBJ2-5; D possibly corresponds to TRBD1 (7 bases). The CDR3 length is 17 residues. The V gene lost 4 bases and the J gene lost 2 bases, with 20 bases spanning the gap. Germline CDR1 LGHDT, CDR2 YNNKEL (reference sequence). CDR3 sequence: CASSPEGVRRGQETQYF. CDR3 DNA sequence: TGTGCCAGCAGCCCGGAGGGGGTTCGCAGGGGGCAAGAGACCCAGTACTTC.

This clonotype appeared many times. The genes are TRBV19 and TRBJ2-5; TRBD2 might be the D (6 bases). Germline V CDR1 and CDR2: LNHDA, SQIVND (reference sequence). The V end lost 4 bases, the J end lost 2 bases, and 11 bases lay between the germline ends. The CDR3 extends over 14 amino acids. The CDR3: CASSRTKFQETQYF. The CDR3 region has the DNA TGTGCCAGTAGTAGGACTAAATTTCAAGAGACCCAGTACTTC.

This clonotype was detected many times. The rearrangement links TRBV7-3 to TRBJ2-3; possible D gene TRBD1, 6 bases. The V gene lost 5 bases and the J gene lost 4 bases, with 19 bases spanning the gap. The CDR3 contains 16 residues. Germline-derived CDR1 and CDR2 are SGHTA and FQGTGA. CDR3 nucleotide sequence: TGTGCCAGCAGCGCGGCAGCCAGGGGTAGGGCAGATACGCAGTATTTT. It specifies CASSAAARGRADTQYF.

The chain recombines TRBV19 with TRBJ1-6, with D perhaps TRBD1 (5 bases). The V and J ends lost 7 bases and 0 bases respectively, with 10 bases between them. The CDR3 extends over 15 amino acids. Per the germline V gene, CDR1 is LNHDA and CDR2 is SQIVND (reference sequence). CDR3 nucleotides: TGTGCCAGTATGTACAGGAGCTCCTATAATTCACCCCTCCACTTT. Translating it yields CASMYRSSYNSPLHF. Together with reference TRBV19 and TRBJ1-6, the CDR3 gives the full variable domain: DGGITQSPKYLFRKEGQNVTLSCEQNLNHDAMYWYRQDPGQGLRLIYYSQIVNDFQKGDIAEGYSVSREKKESFPLTVTSAQKNPTAFYLCASMYRSSYNSPLHFGNGTRLTVT.

This clonotype was detected ten times or more. V gene TRBV5-1 combines with J gene TRBJ2-3, with D possibly matching TRBD2 (5 bases). CDR3 length equals 14 residues. Germline assignment: CDR1 SGHRS and CDR2 YFSETQ. V lost 9 bases and J lost 1, with 15 bases in between. The CDR3 nucleotides read TGCGCCACCTATGAGGGCAGTGGCACAGATACGCAGTATTTT. It yields the protein CATYEGSGTDTQYF.

Concerning this clonotype: This likely reflects a read error, since a far larger clone is one base away. This chain connects TRBV6-6 to TRBJ2-1; TRBD2 might be the D (5 bases). Germline CDR1 is MNHNY and CDR2 is SVGAGI (reference sequence). Trimming shortened V by 2 bases and J by 10 bases, and 12 bases separated the two germline ends. This CDR3 has 13 residues. The CDR3 spells CASSYGSDYEQFF. The CDR3 coding sequence is TGTGCCAGCAGTTACGGCTCTGACTACGAGCAGTTCTTC.

The sample holds many counts of this clonotype. The chain couples TRBV7-8 to TRBJ2-3; D possibly matches TRBD1 or TRBD2 (5 bases each). The CDR3 has 15 residues. Per germline, CDR1 SGHVS and CDR2 FQNEAQ. The ends were cut back, 1 base at V and 5 bases at J, with 13 bases in the middle. The CDR3, as DNA: TGTGCCAGCAGCTTAGGATCTGGGACGGTAGATACGCAGTATTTT. Its translation is CASSLGSGTVDTQYF.

The table lists this clonotype with many counts. This chain connects TRBV4-3 to TRBJ2-6; the D is unclear. The CDR3 has 15 amino acids. The germline CDR1 and CDR2 sequences are LGHNA and YSLEER. V lost 1 base and J 0 bases, leaving 4 bases between the germline ends. CDR3 sequence: CASSQGDSGANVLTF. The CDR3 DNA reads as TGCGCCAGCAGCCAAGGTGACTCTGGGGCCAACGTCCTGACTTTC.

As to this clonotype: This may be a read error, as it is one base from a much larger clone. V is TRBV7-9 and J is TRBJ1-1, with a weak D call TRBD1 (5 bases). The CDR3 has 13 amino acids. Germline assignment: CDR1 SEHNR and CDR2 FQNEAQ (reference sequence). In nucleotides, the CDR3 is TGTGCCAGCAGCTTAGCAGGGTTGCAGGGAGCTATCTTT. Protein product: CASSLAGLQGAIF.

The chain carries TRBV4-2 and TRBJ2-7; TRBD2 matches at 8 bases. CDR1 LGHNA and CDR2 YNFKEQ come from the germline V gene. V was clipped by 4 bases and J by 4 bases; unmatched bases: 12. This CDR3 comprises 16 residues. In DNA form, the CDR3 reads TGTGCCAGCAGCCCCGTTGGGCGGGAGGCTCCTTACGAGCAGTACTTC. Its protein product is CASSPVGREAPYEQYF.

This clonotype came up many times. CDR3 DNA sequence: TGTGCCAGCTCACCGGAACCAGCGGACACCATATATTTT. It is translated as CASSPEPADTIYF. This rearrangement joins TRBV18 to TRBJ1-3; D call uncertain. Looked up from germline, CDR1 is KGHSH and CDR2 is LQKENI. V was shortened by 3 bases and J by 8 bases, with 11 bases between the two germline ends. The CDR3 runs to 13 residues.

Note on this clonotype: Given a far larger clone just one base away, this is likely a sequencing read error. The chain is built from TRBV5-8 and TRBJ2-3; 9 nucleotides match TRBD1. Germline CDR1 SGHTS, CDR2 YDEGEE. The CDR3 spans 17 residues. With V trimmed by 4 bases and J by 0 bases, 9 bases remained unmatched. The chain's CDR3 is CASSPGQGPTSTDTQYF. As DNA, the CDR3 is TGTGCCAGCAGCCCCGGACAGGGGCCAACTAGCACAGATACGCAGTATTTT.

This clonotype came up many times. V and J are TRBV7-3 and TRBJ1-1, with 8 bases that match TRBD1. The CDR3 loop spans 15 amino acids. Germline CDR1 SGHTA, CDR2 FQGTGA. J was trimmed by 5 bases and V by 5 bases; bases with no gene match: 10. CDR3 in amino acids: CASSRTQGARTEAFF. The CDR3 region has the DNA TGTGCCAGCAGCCGAACTCAGGGGGCGAGGACTGAAGCTTTCTTT.

This chain connects TRBV28 to TRBJ2-6, with D unclear. CDR1 MDHEN and CDR2 SYDVKM come from the germline V gene. This CDR3 is built from 15 residues. V shed 8 bases and J shed 0 bases, with 11 bases lying between them. The CDR3 bases are TGTGCCAGCGGAGACGGAAACTCTGGGGCCAACGTCCTGACTTTC. It specifies CASGDGNSGANVLTF.